This is a list of T cell receptor beta chains from one sample in a study of cytomegalovirus exposure and HLA in healthy donors. The assay was immunoSEQ multiplex PCR, and TCRdb's table has in-frame clones only and misses some. This sample has under 200,000 clones, with approximately 82% found just once. Sample: PBMCs. The receptors derive from a woman aged 40 to 55 in good health and CMV-seropositive. Each CDR3 is given with its conserved first and last residue. Clone size is given for some rows only: seen once, a few or many times, or a class if the clone is expanded.

TRBJ1-5	.	TRBV19	CASSPRTGDQPQHF
TRBJ2-7	.	TRBV4-2	CASSHLLAGWVPSCEQYF
TRBJ2-3	.	TRBV18	CASSPIHREQGTDTQYF
TRBJ1-5	.	TRBV29-1	CSVEDWGEPQHF
TRBJ1-5	.	TRBV4-2	CASSQDSGRGNQPQHF
TRBJ2-7	.	TRBV28	CASSLQGANDYEQYF
TRBJ2-2	.	TRBV7-9	CASTMGRQGVNTGELFF
TRBJ1-2	.	TRBV5-8	CASSLALPGSEGYTF
TRBJ2-2	.	TRBV6-1	CARQGQGVTGELFF
TRBJ2-2	.	TRBV9	CASREGLETPGELFF
TRBJ1-5	.	TRBV6-6	CASSLRPQHF
TRBJ1-4	.	TRBV10-1	CASSGPNNGEGNEKLFF
TRBJ2-5	once	TRBV7-3	CASSPQYGETQYF
TRBJ2-2	.	TRBV25-1	CASSEAGTLNTGELFF
TRBJ2-7	.	TRBV27	CASSLDISTHSYEQYF
TRBJ2-5	.	TRBV7-2	CASSFFVSETQYF
TRBJ2-7	once	TRBV18	CASSPTGYEQYF
TRBJ1-2	.	TRBV30	CAWSVLRTGSGYTF
TRBJ1-3	.	TRBV7-9	CASSLVLGQSGNTIYF
TRBJ2-2	.	TRBV28	CASSLRTSGFTGELFF
TRBJ2-7	.	TRBV6-1	CASRAGQATYEQYF
TRBJ1-1	few	TRBV6-1	CASSERQGGAEAFF
TRBJ2-1	.	TRBV6-1	CASSDGRARDNEQFF
TRBJ1-5	.	TRBV9	CANSVDGQPQHF
TRBJ2-2	.	TRBV7-2	CASSFSAGRTGELFF
TRBJ2-5	few	TRBV7-7	CASSHRTSGKETQYF
TRBJ1-3	few	TRBV18	CASSPSQGRNTIYF
TRBJ1-2	.	TRBV7-2	CASSLDGGLGYTF
TRBJ2-3	.	TRBV25-1	CASSEARGTDTQYF
TRBJ2-1	.	TRBV25-1	CASSETSGRTYEQLF
TRBJ2-1	.	TRBV28	CAAMSLGGGSYNEQFF
TRBJ1-1	.	TRBV11-2	CASSLRRGSMNTEAFF
TRBJ1-5	.	TRBV19	CASNPPNSNQPQHF
TRBJ1-1	.	TRBV30	CAWQDRGVNTEAFF
TRBJ2-3	.	TRBV9	CASSRQGIPDTQYF
TRBJ2-1	.	TRBV28	CASSLRERKQFF
.	.	TRBV15	CATSSLETGVHEQYF
TRBJ1-1	.	TRBV4-3	CASSQGTGGLNEAFF
TRBJ1-1	.	TRBV5-6	CASSLSVWIGRVSAEAFF
TRBJ2-7	.	TRBV11-2	CASSLALAKDPDYEQYF
TRBJ1-2	.	TRBV13	CASSRNTGQGGYTF
TRBJ1-2	.	TRBV6-5	CASSPARAGGYTF